This T cell receptor (beta chain) was recovered during a study of blood T cell repertoires in COVID-19. Study information: The United States, Italy and Spain supplied acute and convalescent COVID-19 samples.

In the authors' methods: How many nucleated cells were present was estimated from reference gene primer amplification. TCRdb keeps only in-frame clones here, not all; method: immunoSEQ multiplex PCR. V and J calls and clone size are as listed in that table; D and trimming were resolved from the DNA. The sample includes 130,000 or so clones, roughly 84% of them seen just once. This CDR3 comprises 13 residues. CDR1 is LGHDT and CDR2 is YNNKEL in the germline V gene (reference sequence). Losses at the gene ends were 10 bases for V and 8 bases for J; bases not matched to a gene: 11. The receptor's source is a woman of 80 years or more with acute or convalescent COVID-19. The chain combines TRBV3-1 (or the pseudogene TRBV3-2) with TRBJ2-1, with 7 bases that match TRBD1. The sequenced sample consisted of peripheral blood. The CDR3 DNA reads TGTGCCACCCGGGACAGCCAGAGGTATGAGCAGTTCTTC. Protein product: CATRDSQRYEQFF.